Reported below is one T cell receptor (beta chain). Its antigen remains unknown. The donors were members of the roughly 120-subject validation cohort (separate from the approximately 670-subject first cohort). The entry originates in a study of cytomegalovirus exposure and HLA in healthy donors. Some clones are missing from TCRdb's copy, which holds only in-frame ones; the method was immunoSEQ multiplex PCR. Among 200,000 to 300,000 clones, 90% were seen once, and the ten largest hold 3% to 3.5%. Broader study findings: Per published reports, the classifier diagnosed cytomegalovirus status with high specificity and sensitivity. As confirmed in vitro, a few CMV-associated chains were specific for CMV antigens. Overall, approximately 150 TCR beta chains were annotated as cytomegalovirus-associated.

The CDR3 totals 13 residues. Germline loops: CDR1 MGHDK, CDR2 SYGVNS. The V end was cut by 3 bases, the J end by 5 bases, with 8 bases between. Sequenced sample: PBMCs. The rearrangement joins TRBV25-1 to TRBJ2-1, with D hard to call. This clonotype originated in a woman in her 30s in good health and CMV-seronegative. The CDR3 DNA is TGTGCCAGCAGTGACCCGGGCCACAATGAGCAGTTCTTC. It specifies CASSDPGHNEQFF.